This TCR beta chain was captured by sequencing in a study of blood T cells in healthy people across ages. Overall study: Per two T cells, about one barcoded beta molecule was captured through template switching.

Every sample yielded at least 6.5 million isolated PBMCs. V lost 0 bases and J lost 4, with 28 bases in between. The CDR3 runs 20 residues. A J-beta primer mix and a sample-barcoded 5' primer were used in a second PCR of roughly 7 to 12 cycles. TCRdb reprocessed the 5' RACE reads with MiXCR, giving one entry per CDR3 protein. The sample lists 600,000 to 650,000 distinct CDR3 sequences, 58% seen once, with 30% to 45% in the top ten. This sequence was found in a man in his sixties in good health. The genes are TRBV12-3 or TRBV12-4 and TRBJ2-7; the D gene is possibly TRBD2 (7 bases). The sequenced sample consisted of blood. CDR3 sequence reads: CASSLAGHEVPAGRRYEQYF. The CDR3 DNA reads as TGTGCCAGCAGTTTAGCGGGACATGAAGTACCAGCGGGAAGGAGGTACGAGCAGTACTTC.